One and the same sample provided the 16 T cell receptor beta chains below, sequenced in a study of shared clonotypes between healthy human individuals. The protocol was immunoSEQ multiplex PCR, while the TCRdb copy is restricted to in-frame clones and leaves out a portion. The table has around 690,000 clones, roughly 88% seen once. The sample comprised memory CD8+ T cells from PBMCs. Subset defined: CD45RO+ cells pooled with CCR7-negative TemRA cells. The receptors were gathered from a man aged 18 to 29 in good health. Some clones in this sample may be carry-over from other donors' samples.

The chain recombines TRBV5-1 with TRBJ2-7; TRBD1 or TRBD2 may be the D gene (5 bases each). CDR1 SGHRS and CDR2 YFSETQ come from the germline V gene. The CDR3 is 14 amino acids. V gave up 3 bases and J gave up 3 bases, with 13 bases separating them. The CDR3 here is CASSSGPGIYEQYF. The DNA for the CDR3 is TGCGCCAGCAGCTCGGGACCCGGGATCTACGAGCAGTACTTC.

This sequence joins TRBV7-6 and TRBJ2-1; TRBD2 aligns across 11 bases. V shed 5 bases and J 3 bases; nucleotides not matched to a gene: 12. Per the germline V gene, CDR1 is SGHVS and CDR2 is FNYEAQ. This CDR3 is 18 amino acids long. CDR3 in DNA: TGTGCCAGCAGCCCCCATCTAGCGGGAGGACCCAACTACAATGAGCAGTTCTTC. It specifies CASSPHLAGGPNYNEQFF.

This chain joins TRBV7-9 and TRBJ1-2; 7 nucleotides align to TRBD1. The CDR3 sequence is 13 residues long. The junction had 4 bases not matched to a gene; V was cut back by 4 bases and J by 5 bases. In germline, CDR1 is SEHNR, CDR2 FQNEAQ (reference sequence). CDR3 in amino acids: CASSSPGGYGYTF. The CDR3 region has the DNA TGTGCCAGCAGCTCCCCAGGGGGGTATGGCTACACCTTC.

The CDR3 region has the DNA TGTGCCAGCAGCGCCGCCGGGACTAGCGGGAGTTGGGGCACCGGGGAGCTGTTTTTT. Protein: CASSAAGTSGSWGTGELFF. The chain uses TRBV7-9 and TRBJ2-2, with TRBD2 identical over 14 bases. This CDR3 contains 19 residues. Germline V gene sequence: CDR1 SEHNR, CDR2 FQNEAQ (reference sequence). The V and J ends lost 5 bases and 4 bases, in that order; junction bases with no gene match: 12.

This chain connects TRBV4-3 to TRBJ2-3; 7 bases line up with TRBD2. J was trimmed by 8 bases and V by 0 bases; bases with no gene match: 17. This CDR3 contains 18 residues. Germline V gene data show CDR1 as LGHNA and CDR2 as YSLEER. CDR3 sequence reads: CASSQDRRGASGVGTQYF. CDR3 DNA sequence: TGCGCCAGCAGCCAAGATCGGAGAGGGGCCAGCGGGGTGGGTACGCAGTATTTT.

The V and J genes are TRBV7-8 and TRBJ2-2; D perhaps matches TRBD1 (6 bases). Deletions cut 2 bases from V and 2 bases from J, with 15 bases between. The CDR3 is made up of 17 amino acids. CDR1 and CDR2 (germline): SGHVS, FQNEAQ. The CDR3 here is CASSLPVGQRNTGELFF. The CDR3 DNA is TGTGCCAGCAGCTTACCGGTAGGACAGCGCAACACCGGGGAGCTGTTTTTT. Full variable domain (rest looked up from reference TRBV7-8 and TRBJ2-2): GAGVSQSPRYKVAKRGQDVALRCDPISGHVSLFWYQQALGQGPEFLTYFQNEAQLDKSGLPSDRFFAERPEGSVSTLKIQRTQQEDSAVYLCASSLPVGQRNTGELFFGEGSRLTVL.

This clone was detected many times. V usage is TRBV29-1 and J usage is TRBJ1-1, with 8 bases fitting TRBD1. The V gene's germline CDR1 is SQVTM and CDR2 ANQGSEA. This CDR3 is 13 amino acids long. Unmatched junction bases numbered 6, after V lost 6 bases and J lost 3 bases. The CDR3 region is CSVDRQGHTEAFF. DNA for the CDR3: TGCAGCGTAGACAGACAGGGGCACACTGAAGCTTTCTTT.

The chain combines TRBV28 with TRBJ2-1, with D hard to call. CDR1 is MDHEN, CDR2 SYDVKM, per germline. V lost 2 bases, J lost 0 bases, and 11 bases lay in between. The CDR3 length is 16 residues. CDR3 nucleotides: TGTGCCAGCAGTTTAAGTGCCTTGAACTCCTACAATGAGCAGTTCTTC. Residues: CASSLSALNSYNEQFF.

The CDR3 nucleotides read TGCGCCAGCAGCCAGCCCAGTGGCGGGGGAAGCTCCTACAATGAGCAGTTCTTC. Its translation is CASSQPSGGGSSYNEQFF. J is TRBJ2-1 and V is TRBV4-1; 7 bases map to TRBD2. This CDR3 is 18 amino acids long. The ends lost 3 bases at V and 0 bases at J; junction bases unmatched: 11. Germline values: CDR1 MGHRA, CDR2 YSYEKL.

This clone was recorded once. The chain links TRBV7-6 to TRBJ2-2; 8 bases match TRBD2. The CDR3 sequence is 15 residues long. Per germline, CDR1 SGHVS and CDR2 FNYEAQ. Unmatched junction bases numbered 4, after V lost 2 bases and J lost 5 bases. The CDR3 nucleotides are TGTGCCAGCAGCTTATTACCGGGGGGGACCGGGGAGCTGTTTTTT. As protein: CASSLLPGGTGELFF. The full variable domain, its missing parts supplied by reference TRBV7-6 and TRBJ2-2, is GAGVSQSPRYKVTKRGQDVALRCDPISGHVSLYWYRQALGQGPEFLTYFNYEAQQDKSGLPNDRFSAERPEGSISTLTIQRTEQRDSAMYRCASSLLPGGTGELFFGEGSRLTVL.

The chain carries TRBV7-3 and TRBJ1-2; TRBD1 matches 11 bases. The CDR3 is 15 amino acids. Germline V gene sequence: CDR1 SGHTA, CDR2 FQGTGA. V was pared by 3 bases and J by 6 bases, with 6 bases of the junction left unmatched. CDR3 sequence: CASSFTGTGGDGYTF. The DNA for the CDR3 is TGTGCCAGCAGCTTCACCGGGACAGGGGGTGATGGCTACACCTTC.

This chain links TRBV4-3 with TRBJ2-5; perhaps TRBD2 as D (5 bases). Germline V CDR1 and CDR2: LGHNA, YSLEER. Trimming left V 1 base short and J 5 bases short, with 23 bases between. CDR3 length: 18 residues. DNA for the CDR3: TGCGCCAGCAGCCAAGGTTGGGCGAGGACTCACCTTTCGGAGACCCAGTACTTC. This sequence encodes CASSQGWARTHLSETQYF.

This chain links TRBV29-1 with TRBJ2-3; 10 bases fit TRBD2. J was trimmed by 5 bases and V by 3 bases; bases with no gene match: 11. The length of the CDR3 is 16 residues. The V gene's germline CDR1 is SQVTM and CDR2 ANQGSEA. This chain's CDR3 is CSVDSREREGGDTQYF. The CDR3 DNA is TGCAGCGTTGACTCCCGCGAGCGGGAGGGCGGAGATACGCAGTATTTT.

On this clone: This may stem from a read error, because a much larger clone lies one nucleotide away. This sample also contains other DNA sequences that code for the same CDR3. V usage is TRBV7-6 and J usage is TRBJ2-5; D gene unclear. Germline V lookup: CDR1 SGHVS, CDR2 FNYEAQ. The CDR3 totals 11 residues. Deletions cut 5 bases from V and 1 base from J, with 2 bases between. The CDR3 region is CASSPQETQYF. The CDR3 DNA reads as TGTGCCAGCAGCCCCCAAGAGACCCAGTACTTC.

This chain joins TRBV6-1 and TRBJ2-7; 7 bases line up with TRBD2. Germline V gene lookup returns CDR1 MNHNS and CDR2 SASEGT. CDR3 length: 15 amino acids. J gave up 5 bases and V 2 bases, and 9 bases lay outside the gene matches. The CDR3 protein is CASSERVGGSDEQYF. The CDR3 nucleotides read TGTGCCAGCAGTGAAAGGGTCGGCGGGAGTGACGAGCAGTACTTC.

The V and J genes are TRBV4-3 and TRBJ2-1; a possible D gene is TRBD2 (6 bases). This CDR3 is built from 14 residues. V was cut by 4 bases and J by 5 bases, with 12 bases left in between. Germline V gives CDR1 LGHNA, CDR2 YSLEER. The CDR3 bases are TGCGCCAGCAGCCGAACTGGAGGGAACAATGAGCAGTTCTTC. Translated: CASSRTGGNNEQFF.